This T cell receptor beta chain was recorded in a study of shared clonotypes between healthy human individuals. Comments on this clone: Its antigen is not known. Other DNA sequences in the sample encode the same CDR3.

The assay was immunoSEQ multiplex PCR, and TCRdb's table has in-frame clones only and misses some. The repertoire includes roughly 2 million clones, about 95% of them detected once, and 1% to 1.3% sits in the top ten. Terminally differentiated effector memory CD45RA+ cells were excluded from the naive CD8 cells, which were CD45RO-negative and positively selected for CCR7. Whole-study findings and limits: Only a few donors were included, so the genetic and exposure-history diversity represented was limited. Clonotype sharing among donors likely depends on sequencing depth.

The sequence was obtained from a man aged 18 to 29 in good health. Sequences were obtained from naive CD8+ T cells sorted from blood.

The CDR3 protein is CASSVGAGSSYEQYF. DNA for the CDR3: TGTGCCAGCAGCGTAGGAGCGGGGAGCTCCTACGAGCAGTACTTC. The chain links TRBV9 to TRBJ2-7; 7 bases line up with TRBD2. The CDR3 is 15 residues long. CDR1 SGDLS and CDR2 YYNGEE come from the germline V gene. J gave up 0 bases and V 0 bases, and 3 bases lay outside the gene matches.